The clone carrying this T cell receptor (beta chain) appeared a few times. The record originates from a study of blood T cells in healthy people across ages. With a J-beta primer mix and a sample-barcoded 5' primer, a second PCR ran about 7 to 12 cycles. Via MiXCR, TCRdb re-called the 5' RACE reads, giving one row per CDR3 protein. The sample carries about 500,000 distinct CDR3 sequences, around 24% recorded once. CDR1 is SGHRS and CDR2 is YFSETQ in the germline V gene. CDR3 length: 15 amino acids. Trimming left V 4 bases short and J 5 bases short, with 18 bases between. These same data were also listed under a study on T cells of mothers and their children. That work states: M1S, a second-PCR primer, added sample barcodes and 2-4 random nucleotides. A slight, non-significant increase in overlap was found for related mother-child pairs relative to unrelated pairs.

The V gene is TRBV5-1, the J gene TRBJ2-5; possible D gene TRBD2, 5 bases. This TCR came from a boy aged 5-17 years in good health. The specimen sequenced was blood. The CDR3 nucleotides are TGCGCCAGCAGCAGCCGAACGGGGTCCGGGGAGACCCAGTACTTC. Translating gives CASSSRTGSGETQYF.